Below, 6 T cell receptor beta chains from the same sample are listed, as sequenced in a study of T cell responses to AZD1222 COVID-19 vaccine. Profiled with immunoSEQ multiplex PCR; TCRdb holds only in-frame clones, not every one. The table shows about 170,000 clones, with roughly 92% occurring only once. Sequencing used peripheral blood, obtained on day 0 of AZD1222 vaccination. These receptors all come from an adult in good health.

The chain uses TRBV18 and TRBJ2-4; no reliable D call. Germline CDR1 is KGHSH and CDR2 is LQKENI. Trimming left V 3 bases short and J 0 bases short, with 6 bases between. There are 14 residues in the CDR3. The CDR3 DNA reads TGTGCCAGCTCACCTGGGCAAGCCAAAAACATTCAGTACTTC. Protein product: CASSPGQAKNIQYF. Using reference TRBV18 and TRBJ2-4 for the parts outside the CDR3, the full variable domain is NAGVMQNPRHLVRRRGQEARLRCSPMKGHSHVYWYRQLPEEGLKFMVYLQKENIIDESGMPKERFSAEFPKEGPSILRIQQVVRGDSAAYFCASSPGQAKNIQYFGAGTRLSVL.

This clone has just one count. This chain uses TRBV6-2 or TRBV6-3 with TRBJ1-2; the D is unclear. Germline CDR1 reads MNHEY; CDR2 reads SVGEGT. The CDR3 runs 13 residues. V shed 5 bases and J shed 4 bases, with 11 bases lying between them. Here the CDR3 DNA reads TGTGCCAGCAGTAGAGAGAGGGCCTATGGCTACACCTTC. It specifies CASSRERAYGYTF.

The J gene is TRBJ1-2, the V gene TRBV18; 8 positions match TRBD1. V shed 6 bases, J shed 3 bases, and the junction held 3 bases outside the gene matches. Per the germline V gene, CDR1 is KGHSH and CDR2 is LQKENI. This CDR3 is built from 13 residues. CDR3 amino acids: CASSDRGDYGYTF. The CDR3 DNA is TGTGCCAGCTCCGACAGGGGCGACTATGGCTACACCTTC.

The CDR3 here is CASSIGTGTYNEQFF. For the CDR3, the DNA is TGTGCCAGTAGTATAGGGACAGGAACCTACAATGAGCAGTTCTTC. The rearrangement joins TRBV19 to TRBJ2-1, with 7 bases matching TRBD1. V dropped 1 base and J dropped 2; count of bases not matched to a gene: 2. The CDR3 runs to 15 residues. CDR1 is LNHDA and CDR2 is SQIVND in the germline V gene (reference sequence).

The rearrangement links TRBV7-6 to TRBJ1-3, with a possible D match to TRBD1 (5 bases). V dropped 5 bases and J dropped 0 bases, with 11 bases sitting between them. This CDR3 contains 15 residues. The germline gives CDR1 SGHVS, CDR2 FNYEAQ. This CDR3 reads CASSLTTDSGNTIYF. CDR3 nucleotide sequence: TGTGCCAGCAGCCTCACGACAGACTCTGGAAACACCATATATTTT.

The chain uses TRBV29-1 and TRBJ2-7, with TRBD2 matching 8 bases. The CDR3 is 14 residues long. The V gene end was trimmed by 6 bases and the J gene end by 0 bases; junction bases not matched to a gene: 7. Germline V gene sequence: CDR1 SQVTM, CDR2 ANQGSEA. This CDR3 reads CSVKIAGSSYEQYF. The CDR3 nucleotides read TGCAGCGTGAAAATAGCGGGAAGCTCCTACGAGCAGTACTTC.